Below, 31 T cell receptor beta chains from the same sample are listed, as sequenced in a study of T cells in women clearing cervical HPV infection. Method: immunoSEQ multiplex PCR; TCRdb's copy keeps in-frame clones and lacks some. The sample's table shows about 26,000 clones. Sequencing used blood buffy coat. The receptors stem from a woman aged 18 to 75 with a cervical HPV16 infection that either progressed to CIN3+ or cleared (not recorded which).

The CDR3 sequence is CASSRGSSALSYGYTF. The DNA read from the CDR3 is TGTGCCAGCAGTAGGGGATCGTCAGCCCTGTCCTATGGC. The chain is built from TRBV6-2 or TRBV6-3 and TRBJ1-2, with a possible D match to TRBD1 (5 bases). The CDR3 extends 3 residues past the end of the read, so its final part is completed from the germline J gene. Germline V gives CDR1 MNHEY, CDR2 SVGEGT. This CDR3 contains 16 residues. Between the trimmed V and J ends, which lost 5 bases and 4 bases, there was a span of 20 bases.

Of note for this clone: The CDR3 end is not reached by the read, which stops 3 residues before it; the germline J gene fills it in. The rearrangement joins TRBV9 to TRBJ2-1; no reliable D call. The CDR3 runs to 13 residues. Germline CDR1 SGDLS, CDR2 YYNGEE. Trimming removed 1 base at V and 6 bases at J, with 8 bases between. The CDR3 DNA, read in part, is TGTGCCAGCAGCGTATATCCGGGCAATGAG. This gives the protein CASSVYPGNE. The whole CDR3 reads CASSVYPGNEQFF. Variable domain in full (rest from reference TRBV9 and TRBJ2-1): DSGVTQTPKHLITATGQRVTLRCSPRSGDLSVYWYQQSLDQGLQFLIQYYNGEERAKGNILERFSAQQFPDLHSELNLSSLELGDSALYFCASSVYPGNEQFFGPGTRLTVL.

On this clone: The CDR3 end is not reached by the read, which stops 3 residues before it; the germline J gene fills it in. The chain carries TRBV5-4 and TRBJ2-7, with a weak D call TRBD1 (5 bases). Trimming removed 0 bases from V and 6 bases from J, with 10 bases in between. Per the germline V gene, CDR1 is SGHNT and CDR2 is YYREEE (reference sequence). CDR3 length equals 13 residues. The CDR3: CASSLEPRVEQYF. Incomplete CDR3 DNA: TGTGCCAGCAGCTTGGAACCCAGGGTCGAG.

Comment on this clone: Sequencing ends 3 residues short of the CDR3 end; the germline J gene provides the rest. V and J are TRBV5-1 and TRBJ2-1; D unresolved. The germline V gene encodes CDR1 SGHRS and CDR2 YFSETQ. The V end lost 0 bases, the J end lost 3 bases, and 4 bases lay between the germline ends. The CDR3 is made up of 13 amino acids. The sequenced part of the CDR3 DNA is TGCGCCAGCAGCTTGGGACTCTACAATGAG. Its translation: CASSLGLYNE. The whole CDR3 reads CASSLGLYNEQFF.

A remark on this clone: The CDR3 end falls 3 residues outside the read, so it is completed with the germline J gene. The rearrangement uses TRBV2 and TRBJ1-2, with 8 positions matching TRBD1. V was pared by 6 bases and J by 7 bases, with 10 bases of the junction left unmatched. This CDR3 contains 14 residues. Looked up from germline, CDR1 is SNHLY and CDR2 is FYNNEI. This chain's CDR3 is CASSAGQGRGGYTF. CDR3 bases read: TGTGCCAGCAGCGCTGGACAGGGCCGGGGTGGC. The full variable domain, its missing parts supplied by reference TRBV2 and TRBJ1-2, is EPEVTQTPSHQVTQMGQEVILRCVPISNHLYFYWYRQILGQKVEFLVSFYNNEISEKSEIFDDQFSVERPDGSNFTLKIRSTKLEDSAMYFCASSAGQGRGGYTFGSGTRLTVV.

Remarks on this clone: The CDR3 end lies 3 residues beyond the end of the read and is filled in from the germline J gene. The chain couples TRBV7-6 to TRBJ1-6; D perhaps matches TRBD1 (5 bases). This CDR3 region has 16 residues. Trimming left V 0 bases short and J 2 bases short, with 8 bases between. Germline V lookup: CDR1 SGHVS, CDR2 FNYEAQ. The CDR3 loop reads CASSLAAGPYNSPLHF. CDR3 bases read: TGTGCCAGCAGCTTAGCCGCAGGGCCCTATAATTCACCC.

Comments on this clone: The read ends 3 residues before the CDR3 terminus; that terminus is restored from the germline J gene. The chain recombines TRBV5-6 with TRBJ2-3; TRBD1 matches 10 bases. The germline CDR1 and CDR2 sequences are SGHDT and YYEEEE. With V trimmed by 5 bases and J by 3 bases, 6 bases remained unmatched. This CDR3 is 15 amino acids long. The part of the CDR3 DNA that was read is TGTGCCAGCAGGTTGTCGGGACAGGGGACAGATACG. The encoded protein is CASRLSGQGTDT. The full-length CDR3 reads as CASRLSGQGTDTQYF. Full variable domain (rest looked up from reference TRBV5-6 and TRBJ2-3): DAGVTQSPTHLIKTRGQQVTLRCSPKSGHDTVSWYQQALGQGPQFIFQYYEEEERQRGNFPDRFSGHQFPNYSSELNVNALLLGDSALYLCASRLSGQGTDTQYFGPGTRLTVL.

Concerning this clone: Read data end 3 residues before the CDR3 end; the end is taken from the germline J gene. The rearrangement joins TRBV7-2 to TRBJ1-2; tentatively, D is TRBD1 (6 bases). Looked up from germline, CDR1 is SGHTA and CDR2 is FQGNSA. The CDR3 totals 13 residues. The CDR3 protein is CASSPTGGPGYTF. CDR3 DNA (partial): TGTGCCAGCAGCCCCACCGGGGGGCCCGGC.

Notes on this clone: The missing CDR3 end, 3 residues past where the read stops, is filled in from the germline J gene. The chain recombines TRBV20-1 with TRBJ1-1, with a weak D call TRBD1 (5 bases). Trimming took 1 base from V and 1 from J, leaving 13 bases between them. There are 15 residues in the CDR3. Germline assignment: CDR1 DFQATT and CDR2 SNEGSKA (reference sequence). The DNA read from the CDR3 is TGCAGTGCTAGAGTGGGGGGTAGGAGGAACACTGAA. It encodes CSARVGGRRNTE. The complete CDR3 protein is CSARVGGRRNTEAFF.

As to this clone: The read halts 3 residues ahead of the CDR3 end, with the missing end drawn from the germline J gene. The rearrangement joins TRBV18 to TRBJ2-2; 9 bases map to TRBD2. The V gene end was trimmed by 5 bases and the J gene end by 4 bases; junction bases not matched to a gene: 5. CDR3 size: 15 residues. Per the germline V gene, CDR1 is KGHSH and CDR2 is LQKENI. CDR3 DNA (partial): TGTGCCAGCTCATGGACTAGCGACCCCACCGGGGAG. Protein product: CASSWTSDPTGE. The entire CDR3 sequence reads CASSWTSDPTGELFF.

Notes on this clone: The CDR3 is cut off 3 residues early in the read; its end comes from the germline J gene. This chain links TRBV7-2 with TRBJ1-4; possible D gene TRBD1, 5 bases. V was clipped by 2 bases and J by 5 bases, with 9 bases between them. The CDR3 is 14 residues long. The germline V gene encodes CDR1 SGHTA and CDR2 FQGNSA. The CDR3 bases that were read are TGTGCCAGCAGCTTACAGGGTAGAAATGAAAAA. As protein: CASSLQGRNEK. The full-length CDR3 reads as CASSLQGRNEKLFF. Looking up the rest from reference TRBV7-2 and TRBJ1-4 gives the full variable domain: GAGVSQSPSNKVTEKGKDVELRCDPISGHTALYWYRQSLGQGLEFLIYFQGNSAPDKSGLPSDRFSAERTGGSVSTLTIQRTQQEDSAVYLCASSLQGRNEKLFFGSGTQLSVL.

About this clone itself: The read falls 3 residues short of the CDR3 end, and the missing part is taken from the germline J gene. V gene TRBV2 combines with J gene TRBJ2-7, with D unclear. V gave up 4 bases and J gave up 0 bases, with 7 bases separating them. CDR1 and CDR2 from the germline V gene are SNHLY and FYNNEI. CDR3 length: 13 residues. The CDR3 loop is CASSVSYSYEQYF. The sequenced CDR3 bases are TGTGCCAGCAGTGTAAGCTACTCCTACGAG. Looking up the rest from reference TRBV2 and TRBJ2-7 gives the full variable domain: EPEVTQTPSHQVTQMGQEVILRCVPISNHLYFYWYRQILGQKVEFLVSFYNNEISEKSEIFDDQFSVERPDGSNFTLKIRSTKLEDSAMYFCASSVSYSYEQYFGPGTRLTVT.

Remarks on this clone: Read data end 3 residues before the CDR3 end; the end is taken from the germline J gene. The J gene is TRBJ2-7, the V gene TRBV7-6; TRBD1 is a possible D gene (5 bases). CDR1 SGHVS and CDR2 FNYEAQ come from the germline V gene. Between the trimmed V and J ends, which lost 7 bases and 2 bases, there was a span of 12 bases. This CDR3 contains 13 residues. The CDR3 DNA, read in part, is TGTGCCAGCAACCAGGGTCTCGCCTACGAG. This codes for CASNQGLAYE. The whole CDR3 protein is CASNQGLAYEQYF. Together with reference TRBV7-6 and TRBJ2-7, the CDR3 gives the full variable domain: GAGVSQSPRYKVTKRGQDVALRCDPISGHVSLYWYRQALGQGPEFLTYFNYEAQQDKSGLPNDRFSAERPEGSISTLTIQRTEQRDSAMYRCASNQGLAYEQYFGPGTRLTVT.

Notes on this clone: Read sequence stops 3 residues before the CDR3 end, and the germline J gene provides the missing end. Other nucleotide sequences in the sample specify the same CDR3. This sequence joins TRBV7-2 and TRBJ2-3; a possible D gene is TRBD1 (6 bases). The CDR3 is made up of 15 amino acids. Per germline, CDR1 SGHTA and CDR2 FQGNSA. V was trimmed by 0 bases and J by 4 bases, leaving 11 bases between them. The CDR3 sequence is CASSLADRYPDTQYF. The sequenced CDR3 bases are TGTGCCAGCAGCTTAGCTGACAGGTACCCAGATACG. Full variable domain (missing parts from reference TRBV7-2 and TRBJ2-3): GAGVSQSPSNKVTEKGKDVELRCDPISGHTALYWYRQSLGQGLEFLIYFQGNSAPDKSGLPSDRFSAERTGGSVSTLTIQRTQQEDSAVYLCASSLADRYPDTQYFGPGTRLTVL.

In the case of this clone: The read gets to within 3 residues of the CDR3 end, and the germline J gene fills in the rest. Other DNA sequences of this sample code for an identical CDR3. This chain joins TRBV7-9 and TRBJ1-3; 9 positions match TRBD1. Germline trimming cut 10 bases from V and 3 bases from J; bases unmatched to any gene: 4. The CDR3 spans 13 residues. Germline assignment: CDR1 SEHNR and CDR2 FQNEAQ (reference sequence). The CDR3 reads CATRQGDGNTIYF. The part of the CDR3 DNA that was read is TGTGCCACGAGACAGGGGGATGGAAACACC.

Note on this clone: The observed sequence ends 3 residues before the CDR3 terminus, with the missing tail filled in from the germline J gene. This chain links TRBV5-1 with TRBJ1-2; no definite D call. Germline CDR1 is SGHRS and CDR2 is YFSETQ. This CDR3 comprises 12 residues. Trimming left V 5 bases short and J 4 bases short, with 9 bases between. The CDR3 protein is CASRDTSYGYTF. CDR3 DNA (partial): TGCGCCAGCAGAGACACAAGCTATGGC.

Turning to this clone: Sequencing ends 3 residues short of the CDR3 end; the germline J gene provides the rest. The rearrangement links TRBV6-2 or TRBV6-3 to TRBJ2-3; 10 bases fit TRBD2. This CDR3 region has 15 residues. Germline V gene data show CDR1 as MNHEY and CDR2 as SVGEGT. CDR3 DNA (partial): TGTGCCAGCACCCAACTAGCGGGACCCATTGAGACG. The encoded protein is CASTQLAGPIET. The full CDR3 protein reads CASTQLAGPIETQYF.

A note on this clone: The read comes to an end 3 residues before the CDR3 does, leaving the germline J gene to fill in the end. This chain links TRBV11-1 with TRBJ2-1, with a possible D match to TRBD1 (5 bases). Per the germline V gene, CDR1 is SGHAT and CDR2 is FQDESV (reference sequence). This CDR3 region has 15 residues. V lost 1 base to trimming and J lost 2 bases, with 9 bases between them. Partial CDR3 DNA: TGTGCCAGCAGCTTAGGATTAGGGGCCTACAATGAG. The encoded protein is CASSLGLGAYNE. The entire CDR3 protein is CASSLGLGAYNEQFF.

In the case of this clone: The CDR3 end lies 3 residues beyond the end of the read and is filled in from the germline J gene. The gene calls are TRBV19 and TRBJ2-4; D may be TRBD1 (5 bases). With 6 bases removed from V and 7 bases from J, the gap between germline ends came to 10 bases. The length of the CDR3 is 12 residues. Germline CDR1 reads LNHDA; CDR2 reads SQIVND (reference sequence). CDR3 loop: CASRQGLNIQYF. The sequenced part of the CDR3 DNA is TGTGCCAGTAGGCAGGGATTGAACATT.

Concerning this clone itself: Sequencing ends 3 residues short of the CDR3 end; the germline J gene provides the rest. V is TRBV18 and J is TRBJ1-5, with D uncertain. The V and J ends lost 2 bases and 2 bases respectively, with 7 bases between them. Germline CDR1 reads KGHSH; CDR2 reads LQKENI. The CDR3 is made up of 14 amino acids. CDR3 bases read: TGTGCCAGCTCACCAGACGGGGGCAATCAGCCC. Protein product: CASSPDGGNQP. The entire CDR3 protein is CASSPDGGNQPQHF. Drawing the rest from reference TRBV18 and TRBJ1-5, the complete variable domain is NAGVMQNPRHLVRRRGQEARLRCSPMKGHSHVYWYRQLPEEGLKFMVYLQKENIIDESGMPKERFSAEFPKEGPSILRIQQVVRGDSAAYFCASSPDGGNQPQHFGDGTRLSIL.

CDR3 DNA (partial): TGTGCCAGCAGTACCCGGGGGGTAGTGAACACTGAA. This encodes CASSTRGVVNTE. The entire CDR3 reads CASSTRGVVNTEAFF. This sequence joins TRBV6-2 or TRBV6-3 and TRBJ1-1; TRBD1 might be the D (5 bases). The DNA ends 3 residues before the CDR3 does, and the rest of the CDR3 is filled in from the germline J gene. The ends were cut back, 5 bases at V and 0 bases at J, with 13 bases in the middle. The CDR3 length is 15 residues. Looked up from germline, CDR1 is MNHEY and CDR2 is SVGEGT.

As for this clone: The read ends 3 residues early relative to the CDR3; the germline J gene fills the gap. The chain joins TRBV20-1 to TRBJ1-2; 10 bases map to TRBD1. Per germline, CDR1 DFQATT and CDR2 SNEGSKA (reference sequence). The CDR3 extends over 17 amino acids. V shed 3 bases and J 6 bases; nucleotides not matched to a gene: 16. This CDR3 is CSASHNPSQTGGNGYTF. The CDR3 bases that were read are TGCAGTGCTAGTCACAACCCCAGCCAGACAGGGGGCAATGGC.

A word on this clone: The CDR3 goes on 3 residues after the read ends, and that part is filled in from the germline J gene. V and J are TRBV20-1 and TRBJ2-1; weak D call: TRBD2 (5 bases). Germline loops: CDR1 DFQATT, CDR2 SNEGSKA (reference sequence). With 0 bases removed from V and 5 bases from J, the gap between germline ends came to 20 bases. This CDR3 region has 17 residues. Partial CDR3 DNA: TGCAGTGCTAGAGATGGTGGACTGACTGGGTCCCACAATGAG. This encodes CSARDGGLTGSHNE. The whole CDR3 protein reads CSARDGGLTGSHNEQFF.

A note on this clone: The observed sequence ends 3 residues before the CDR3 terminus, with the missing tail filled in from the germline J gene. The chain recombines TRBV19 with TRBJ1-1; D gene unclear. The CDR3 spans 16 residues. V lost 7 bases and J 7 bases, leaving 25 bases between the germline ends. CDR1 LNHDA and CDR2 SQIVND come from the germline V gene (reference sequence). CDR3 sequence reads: CASTARQLPYSGEAFF. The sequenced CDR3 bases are TGTGCCAGTACCGCCCGACAATTGCCCTACAGCGGTGAA. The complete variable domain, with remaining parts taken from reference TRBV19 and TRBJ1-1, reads DGGITQSPKYLFRKEGQNVTLSCEQNLNHDAMYWYRQDPGQGLRLIYYSQIVNDFQKGDIAEGYSVSREKKESFPLTVTSAQKNPTAFYLCASTARQLPYSGEAFFGQGTRLTVV.

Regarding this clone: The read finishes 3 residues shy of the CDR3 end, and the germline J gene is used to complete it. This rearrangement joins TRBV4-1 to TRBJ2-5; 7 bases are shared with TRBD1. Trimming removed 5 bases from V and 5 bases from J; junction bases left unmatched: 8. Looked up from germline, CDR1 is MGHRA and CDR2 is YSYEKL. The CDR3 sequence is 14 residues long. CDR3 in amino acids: CASSSGQDGETQYF. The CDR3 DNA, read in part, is TGCGCCAGCAGCTCCGGACAGGATGGGGAGACC.

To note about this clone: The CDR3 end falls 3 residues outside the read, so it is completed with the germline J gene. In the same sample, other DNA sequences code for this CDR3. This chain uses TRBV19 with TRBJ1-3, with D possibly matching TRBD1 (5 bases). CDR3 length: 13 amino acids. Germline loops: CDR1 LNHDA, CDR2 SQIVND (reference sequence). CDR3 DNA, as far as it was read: TGTGCCAGTAAGGCCGCCAGGGAAGGCGCT. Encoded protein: CASKAAREGA. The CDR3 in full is CASKAAREGAIYF.

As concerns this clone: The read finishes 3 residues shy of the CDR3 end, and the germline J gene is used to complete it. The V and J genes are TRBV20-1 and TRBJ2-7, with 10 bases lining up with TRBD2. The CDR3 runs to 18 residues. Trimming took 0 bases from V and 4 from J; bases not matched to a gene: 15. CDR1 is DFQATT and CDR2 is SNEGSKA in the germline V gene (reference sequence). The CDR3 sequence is CSARDLRTSGPFPYEQYF. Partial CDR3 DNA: TGCAGTGCTAGAGATCTTAGGACTAGCGGCCCGTTCCCGTACGAG.

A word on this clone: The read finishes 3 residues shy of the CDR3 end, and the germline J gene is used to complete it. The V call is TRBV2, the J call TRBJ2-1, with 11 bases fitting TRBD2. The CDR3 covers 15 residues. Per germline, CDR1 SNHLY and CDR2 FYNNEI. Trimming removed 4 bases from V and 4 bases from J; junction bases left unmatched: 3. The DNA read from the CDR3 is TGTGCCAGCAGTGGACTAGCGGGACTATACAATGAG. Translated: CASSGLAGLYNE. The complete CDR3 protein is CASSGLAGLYNEQFF.

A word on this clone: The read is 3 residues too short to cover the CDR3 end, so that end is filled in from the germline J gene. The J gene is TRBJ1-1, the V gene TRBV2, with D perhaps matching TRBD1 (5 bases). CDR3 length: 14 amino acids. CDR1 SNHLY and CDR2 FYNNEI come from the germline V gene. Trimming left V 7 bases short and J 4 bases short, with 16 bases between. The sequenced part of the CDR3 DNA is TGTGCCAGCACAGCACGGGGGAGCGGCACTGAA. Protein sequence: CASTARGSGTE. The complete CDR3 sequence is CASTARGSGTEAFF.

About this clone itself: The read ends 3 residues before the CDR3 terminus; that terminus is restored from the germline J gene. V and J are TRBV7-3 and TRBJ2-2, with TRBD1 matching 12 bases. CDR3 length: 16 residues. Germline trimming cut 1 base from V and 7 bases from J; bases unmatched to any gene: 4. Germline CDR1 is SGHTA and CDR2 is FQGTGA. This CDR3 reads CASSLMGQGADGELFF. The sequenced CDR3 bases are TGTGCCAGCAGCTTAATGGGACAGGGGGCGGACGGGGAG. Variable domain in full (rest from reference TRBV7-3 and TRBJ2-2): GAGVSQTPSNKVTEKGKYVELRCDPISGHTALYWYRQSLGQGPEFLIYFQGTGAADDSGLPNDRFFAVRPEGSVSTLKIQRTERGDSAVYLCASSLMGQGADGELFFGEGSRLTVL.

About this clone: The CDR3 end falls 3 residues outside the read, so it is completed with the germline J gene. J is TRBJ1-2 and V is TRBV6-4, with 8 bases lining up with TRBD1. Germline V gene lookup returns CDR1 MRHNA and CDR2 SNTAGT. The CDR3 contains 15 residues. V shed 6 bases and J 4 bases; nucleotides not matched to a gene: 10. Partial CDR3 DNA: TGTGCCAGCAGCCGGGACAGGCTTAGTGGCTATGGC. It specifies CASSRDRLSGYG. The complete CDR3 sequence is CASSRDRLSGYGYTF.